Listed here are 16 T cell receptor beta chains from one sample, sequenced in a study of control samples from healthy donors and cancer patients. The repertoire was sequenced with immunoSEQ multiplex PCR; TCRdb's copy has only in-frame clones and lacks some. The data contain 100,000 to 150,000 clones, 85% to 95% of them singletons. The sequencing input was PBMCs. Receptor source: an elderly man with head and neck cancer.

CDR3 region: CASSEGSGAAYNSPLHF. The CDR3 DNA follows: TGTGCCAGCAGTGAAGGCTCCGGGGCCGCATATAATTCACCCCTCCACTTT. V is TRBV25-1 and J is TRBJ1-6; a weak D match, TRBD1 (5 bases). Trimming left V 2 bases short and J 4 bases short, with 15 bases between. Germline CDR1 is MGHDK and CDR2 is SYGVNS. There are 17 residues in the CDR3.

Details on this clone: The identical CDR3 is also encoded by other nucleotide sequences in the sample. The chain combines TRBV12-3 or TRBV12-4 with TRBJ1-5; D ambiguous. Trimming removed 4 bases from V and 4 bases from J, with 5 bases in between. This CDR3 spans 12 amino acids. CDR3: CASSSGNQPQHF. The CDR3 bases are TGTGCCAGCAGTTCGGGGAATCAGCCCCAGCATTTT.

The V gene is TRBV5-1, the J gene TRBJ1-1; a weak D match, TRBD1 (5 bases). This CDR3 region has 13 residues. The ends were cut back, 5 bases at V and 1 base at J, with 9 bases in the middle. Germline V gene lookup returns CDR1 SGHRS and CDR2 YFSETQ. This chain's CDR3 is CASRRDANTEAFF. In DNA, the CDR3 is TGCGCCAGCAGACGGGACGCGAACACTGAAGCTTTCTTT.

A few counts support this clone. The rearrangement joins TRBV7-9 to TRBJ1-2; TRBD1 might be the D (5 bases). The CDR3 spans 14 residues. Germline V CDR1 and CDR2: SEHNR, FQNEAQ (reference sequence). V lost 1 base and J lost 8, with 14 bases in between. The CDR3 DNA is TGTGCCAGCAGCTTAGAGGCAGGGCCAAACGGCTACACCTTC. The encoded protein is CASSLEAGPNGYTF.

The chain carries TRBV4-1 and TRBJ2-7; a possible D gene is TRBD2 (5 bases). This CDR3 is 13 amino acids long. Germline CDR1 reads MGHRA; CDR2 reads YSYEKL. V lost 4 bases, J lost 2 bases, and 9 bases lay in between. CDR3 in amino acids: CASSLSSTYEQYF. DNA for the CDR3: TGCGCCAGCAGCCTGTCTAGCACCTACGAGCAGTACTTC.

The V call is TRBV4-1, the J call TRBJ1-5; D might be TRBD1 (6 bases). Trimming pared 1 base from V and 5 bases from J, leaving 9 bases between. Germline V lookup: CDR1 MGHRA, CDR2 YSYEKL. This CDR3 comprises 14 residues. The DNA for the CDR3 is TGCGCCAGCAGCCAAGGAGGGGGGGATCAGCCCCAGCATTTT. Translated, it gives CASSQGGGDQPQHF.

This chain joins TRBV2 and TRBJ1-4; perhaps TRBD1 as D (5 bases). Germline V gene sequence: CDR1 SNHLY, CDR2 FYNNEI. There are 15 residues in the CDR3. V was trimmed by 7 bases and J by 0 bases, leaving 12 bases between them. In DNA form, the CDR3 reads TGTGCCAGCAATCAGGACACCCCAACTAATGAAAAACTGTTTTTT. This translates into CASNQDTPTNEKLFF.

CDR3 in DNA: TGTGCCAGCAGCTCGGGCCTTGCGGGTCACTATGGCTACACCTTC. Translated, it gives CASSSGLAGHYGYTF. The rearrangement links TRBV13 to TRBJ1-2; the D is unclear. CDR3 length: 15 amino acids. Trimming stripped 4 bases from V and 3 bases from J, with 15 bases between. The V gene's germline CDR1 is PRHDT and CDR2 FYEKMQ (reference sequence).

The chain employs TRBV6-5 and TRBJ2-2; 13 nucleotides match TRBD2. Trimming took 8 bases from V and 7 from J; bases not matched to a gene: 7. CDR1 and CDR2 from the germline V gene are MNHEY and SVGAGI. The CDR3 runs to 15 residues. The CDR3 region is CASRGGLAGFGELFF. In DNA, the CDR3 is TGTGCCAGCCGGGGGGGACTAGCGGGATTCGGGGAGCTGTTTTTT.

This chain links TRBV7-8 with TRBJ1-2; D remains unclear. The CDR3 contains 17 residues. Germline CDR1 SGHVS, CDR2 FQNEAQ. Between the trimmed V and J ends, which lost 7 bases and 4 bases, there was a span of 25 bases. The CDR3 here is CASTAGGRNNPLYGYTF. For the CDR3, the DNA is TGTGCCAGCACCGCGGGAGGACGCAACAACCCCCTCTATGGCTACACCTTC.

This clone was recorded once. The chain employs TRBV6-5 and TRBJ1-5, with D possibly TRBD1 on 6 matching bases. The ends were cut back, 6 bases at V and 4 bases at J, with 13 bases in the middle. Germline-derived CDR1 and CDR2 are MNHEY and SVGAGI. The CDR3 is 14 amino acids. In nucleotides, the CDR3 is TGTGCCAGCAGAAAAGGGGGGGGAAATCAGCCCCAGCATTTT. Its protein product is CASRKGGGNQPQHF.

The chain uses TRBV10-1 and TRBJ2-1, with 7 bases lining up with TRBD2. CDR3 length: 14 amino acids. Germline trimming cut 0 bases from V and 11 bases from J; bases unmatched to any gene: 7. Germline values: CDR1 WNHNN, CDR2 SYGVQD (reference sequence). The CDR3 DNA reads as TGCGCCAGCAGTGAGTCGAGTGGCGGGACTAAGCAGTTCTTC. It codes for CASSESSGGTKQFF.

The chain recombines TRBV3-1 (or the pseudogene TRBV3-2) with TRBJ1-3, with D possibly being TRBD1 (5 bases). The V and J ends lost 0 bases and 0 bases respectively, with 15 bases between them. The CDR3 contains 18 residues. CDR1 is LGHDT and CDR2 is YNNKEL in the germline V gene (reference sequence). CDR3 region: CASSQEMGRALSGNTIYF. The CDR3 nucleotides are TGTGCCAGCAGCCAAGAGATGGGACGTGCCCTCTCTGGAAACACCATATATTTT.

The chain combines TRBV19 with TRBJ2-7, with D possibly being TRBD1 or TRBD2 (7 bases each). V dropped 6 bases and J dropped 1 base, with 13 bases sitting between them. Germline CDR1 reads LNHDA; CDR2 reads SQIVND (reference sequence). CDR3 length equals 14 residues. CDR3: CASSPRGGSYEQYF. CDR3 nucleotide sequence: TGTGCCAGTAGCCCCAGGGGGGGATCCTACGAGCAGTACTTC.

The J gene is TRBJ2-7, the V gene TRBV7-9; the D gene is possibly TRBD1 (6 bases). The V gene lost 5 bases and the J gene lost 6 bases, with 14 bases spanning the gap. This CDR3 region has 13 residues. CDR1 is SEHNR, CDR2 FQNEAQ, per germline (reference sequence). CDR3 sequence reads: CASSPTGIGEQYF. As DNA, the CDR3 is TGTGCCAGCAGCCCTACAGGGATTGGCGAGCAGTACTTC.

The CDR3: CASTPAPGQGRDGYTF. The CDR3, as DNA: TGTGCCAGCACACCCGCGCCGGGGCAGGGTCGCGATGGCTACACCTTC. V gene TRBV6-7 combines with J gene TRBJ1-2; TRBD1 is a possible D gene (5 bases). TRBV6-7 is an ORF; its function is uncertain. The V gene lost 7 bases and the J gene lost 6 bases, with 24 bases spanning the gap. This CDR3 is built from 16 residues.